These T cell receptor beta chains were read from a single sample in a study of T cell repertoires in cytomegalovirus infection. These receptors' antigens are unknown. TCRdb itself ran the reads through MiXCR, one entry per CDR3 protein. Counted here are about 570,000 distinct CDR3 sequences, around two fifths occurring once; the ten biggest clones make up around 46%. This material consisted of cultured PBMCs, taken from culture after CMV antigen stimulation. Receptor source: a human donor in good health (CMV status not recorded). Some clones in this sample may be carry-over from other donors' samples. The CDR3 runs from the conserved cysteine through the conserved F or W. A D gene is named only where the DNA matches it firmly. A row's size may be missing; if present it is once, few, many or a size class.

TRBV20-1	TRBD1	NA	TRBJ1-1	CSASGTANTEAFF	TGCAGTGCTAGTGGGACAGCTAACACTGAAGCTTTCTTT
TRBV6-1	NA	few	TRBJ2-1	CASSEVKNSYNEQFF	TGTGCCAGCAGTGAAGTGAAGAACTCCTACAATGAGCAGTTCTTC
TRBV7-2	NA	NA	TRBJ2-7	CASSFSRYEQYF	TGTGCCAGCAGCTTCTCCCGATACGAGCAGTACTTC
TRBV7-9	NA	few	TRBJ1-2	CASKGVANYGYTF	TGTGCCAGCAAAGGGGTAGCTAACTATGGCTACACCTTC
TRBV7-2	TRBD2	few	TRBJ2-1	CASSLALLAGGSYNEQFF	TGTGCCAGCAGCTTAGCTTTGCTAGCGGGGGGGTCCTACAATGAGCAGTTCTTC
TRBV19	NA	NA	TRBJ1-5	CASSIRGQATLGQPQHF	TGTGCCAGTAGTATACGGGGCCAAGCCACGTTAGGGCAGCCCCAGCATTTT
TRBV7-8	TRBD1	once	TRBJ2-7	CASRTRQGSYEQYF	TGTGCCAGCAGGACAAGACAGGGGTCCTACGAGCAGTACTTC
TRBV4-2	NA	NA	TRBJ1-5	CASSQDPDSRNQPQHF	TGTGCCAGCAGCCAAGACCCCGACAGCCGGAATCAGCCCCAGCATTTT
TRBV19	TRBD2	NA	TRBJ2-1	CASSISSGANNEQFF	TGTGCCAGTAGTATTAGTAGCGGGGCGAACAATGAGCAGTTCTTC
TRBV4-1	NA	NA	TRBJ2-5	CASSQGQGFAETQYF	TGCGCCAGCAGCCAAGGCCAGGGATTTGCAGAGACCCAGTACTTC